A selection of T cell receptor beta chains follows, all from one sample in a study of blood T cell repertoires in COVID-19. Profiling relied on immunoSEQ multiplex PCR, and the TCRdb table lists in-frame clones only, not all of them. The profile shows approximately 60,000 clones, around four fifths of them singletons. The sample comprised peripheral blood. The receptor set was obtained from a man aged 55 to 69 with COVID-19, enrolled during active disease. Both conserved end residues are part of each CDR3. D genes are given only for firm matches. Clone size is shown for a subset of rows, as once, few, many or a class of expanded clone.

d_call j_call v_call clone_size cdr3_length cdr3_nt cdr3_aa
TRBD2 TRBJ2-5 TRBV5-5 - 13 TGTGCCAGCAACCTAGCGGGATTGGAGACCCAGTACTTC CASNLAGLETQYF
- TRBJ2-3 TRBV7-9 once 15 TGTGCCAGCAGCTTAGTGCGGTCTAGCACAGATACGCAGTATTTT CASSLVRSSTDTQYF
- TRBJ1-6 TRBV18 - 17 TGTGCCAGCTCACCGATGGGGGGAGGCCCAGGTAATTCACCCCTCCACTTT CASSPMGGGPGNSPLHF
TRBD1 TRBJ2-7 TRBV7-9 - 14 TGTGCCAGCAGCTTAAGCGGCGGGACAGGCGAGCAGTACTTC CASSLSGGTGEQYF
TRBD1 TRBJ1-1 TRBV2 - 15 TGTGCCAGCAGTATCGACAGGGGGCGGAACACTGAAGCTTTCTTT CASSIDRGRNTEAFF
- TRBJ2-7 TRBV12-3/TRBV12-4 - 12 TGTGCCAGCAGCCGAGCCGTAGACGAGCAGTACTTC CASSRAVDEQYF
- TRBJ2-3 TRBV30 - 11 TGTGCCTGGGCCTTACTTGATACGCAGTATTTT CAWALLDTQYF
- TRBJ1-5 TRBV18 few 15 TGTGCCAGCTCACCAGGGGGAGGGATTGGGCAGCCCCAGCATTTT CASSPGGGIGQPQHF
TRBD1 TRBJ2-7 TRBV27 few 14 TGTGCCAGCAGTTCGTGGGACAGGGTCTACGAGCAGTACTTC CASSSWDRVYEQYF
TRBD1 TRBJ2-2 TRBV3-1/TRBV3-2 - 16 TGTGCCAGCACCAAAATGGGGACAGCGAACACCGGGGAGCTGTTTTTT CASTKMGTANTGELFF
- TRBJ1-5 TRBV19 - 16 TGTGCCAGTAGTATCCCCGGGTTAGGTCGACATCAGCCCCAGCATTTT CASSIPGLGRHQPQHF
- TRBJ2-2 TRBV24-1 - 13 TGTGCCACCAGTGATTCTCCTCTCCGGGAGCTGTTTTTT CATSDSPLRELFF
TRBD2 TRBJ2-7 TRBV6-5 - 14 TGTGCCAGCAGTCGGACTAGCGGGGGCTACGAGCAGTACTTC CASSRTSGGYEQYF
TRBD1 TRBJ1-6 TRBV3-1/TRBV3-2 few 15 TGTGCCAGCAGCCCAAGGACAGGGGCTAGGTCACCCCTCCACTTT CASSPRTGARSPLHF
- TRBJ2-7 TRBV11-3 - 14 TGTGCCAGCAGCTTAGATACAGGGCGACCCGAGCAGTACTTC CASSLDTGRPEQYF
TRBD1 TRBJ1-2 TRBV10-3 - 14 TGTGCCATTACCGGGACAGGGGAGTACTATGGCTACACCTTC CAITGTGEYYGYTF
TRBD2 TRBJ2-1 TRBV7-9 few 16 TGTGCCAGCAGCTTAGGCCACACCGGGACTAGCAATGAGCAGTTCTTC CASSLGHTGTSNEQFF
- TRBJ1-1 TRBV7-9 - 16 TGTGCCAGCAGGTCTAATACAGGAGCCATGAACACTGAAGCTTTCTTT CASRSNTGAMNTEAFF
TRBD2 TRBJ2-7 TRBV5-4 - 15 TGTGCCAGCAGCTCCCTTAGCGGGGGAACCTACGAGCAGTACTTC CASSSLSGGTYEQYF
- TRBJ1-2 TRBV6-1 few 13 TGTGCCAGCAGTGACCAGGGATATATCGGCTACACCTTC CASSDQGYIGYTF
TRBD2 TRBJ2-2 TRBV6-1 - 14 TGTGCCAGCAGTGAGCGGGGGGGCGGCGGGGAGCTGTTTTTT CASSERGGGGELFF
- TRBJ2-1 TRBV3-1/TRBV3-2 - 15 TGTGCCAGCAGCGAATATCTGAGCTCCTACAATGAGCAGTTCTTC CASSEYLSSYNEQFF
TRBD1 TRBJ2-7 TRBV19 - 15 TGTGCCAGTAGTAAAAACGGACAGGGTGGCGACGAGCAGTACTTC CASSKNGQGGDEQYF
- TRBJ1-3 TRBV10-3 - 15 TGTGCCATCAGGAACAGGGAGACTACTGGAAACACCATATATTTT CAIRNRETTGNTIYF
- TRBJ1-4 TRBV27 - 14 TGTGCCAGCAGTCCCTGGCAGTCGAATGAAAAACTGTTTTTT CASSPWQSNEKLFF
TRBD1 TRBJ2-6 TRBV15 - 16 TGTGCCACCAGCACCTGGACAGGCGCCGGGGCCAACGTCCTGACTTTC CATSTWTGAGANVLTF
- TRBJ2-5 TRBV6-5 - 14 TGTGCCAGCAGCCGAGCAGGGTTGAGGGAGACCCAGTACTTC CASSRAGLRETQYF
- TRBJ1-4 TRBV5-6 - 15 TGTGCCAGCAGCTTTGGAGGAGCGGGGGCAGAAAAACTGTTTTTT CASSFGGAGAEKLFF
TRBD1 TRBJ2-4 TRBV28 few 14 TGTGCCAGCAGTGCGGGACAGGGGGGAAACATTCAGTACTTC CASSAGQGGNIQYF
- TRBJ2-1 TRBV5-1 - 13 TGCGCCAGCAGCTTGGCCCTGGGAGATGAGCAGTTCTTC CASSLALGDEQFF
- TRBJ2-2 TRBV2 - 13 TGTGCCAGCACCCCGAGGAACACCGGGGAGCTGTTTTTT CASTPRNTGELFF
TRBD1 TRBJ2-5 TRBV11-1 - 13 TGTGCCAGCAGCTCAGGGGGCGAGGAGACCCAGTACTTC CASSSGGEETQYF
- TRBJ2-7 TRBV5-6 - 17 TGTGCCAGCAGCGACCTCCAGGGAGGGGGTAGAGGGTACGAGCAGTACTTC CASSDLQGGGRGYEQYF
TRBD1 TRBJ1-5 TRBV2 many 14 TGTGCCAGCTCTACAGGGGGCTCTATTCAGCCCCAGCATTTT CASSTGGSIQPQHF
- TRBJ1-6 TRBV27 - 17 TGTGCCAGCAGTTTAACCGCCTGGGGGGGTAACAATTCACCCCTCCACTTT CASSLTAWGGNNSPLHF
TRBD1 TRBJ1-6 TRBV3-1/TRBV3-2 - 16 TGTGCCAGCAGCCAAACAGGGGGCTCCTATAATTCACCCCTCCACTTT CASSQTGGSYNSPLHF
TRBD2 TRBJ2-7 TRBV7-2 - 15 TGTGCCAGCAGCTTCGGACTAGCGCCAACCTACGAGCAGTACTTC CASSFGLAPTYEQYF
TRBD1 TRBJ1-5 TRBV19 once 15 TGTGCCAGTACCCAGGGACAGGGGAATCACCAGCCCCAGCATTTT CASTQGQGNHQPQHF
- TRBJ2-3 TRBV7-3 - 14 TGTGCCAGCAGCTTATCGGGAGCCACAGATACGCAGTATTTT CASSLSGATDTQYF
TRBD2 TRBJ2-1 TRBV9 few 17 TGTGCCAGCAGCGTGACCCACCGACTAGCGGTCTACAATGAGCAGTTCTTC CASSVTHRLAVYNEQFF
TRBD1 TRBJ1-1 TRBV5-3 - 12 TGTGCCAGAAACAGGGGGCACACTGAAGCTTTCTTT CARNRGHTEAFF
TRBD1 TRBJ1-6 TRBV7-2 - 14 TGTGCCAGCAGCCCTGACAGGGGTAATTCACCCCTCCACTTT CASSPDRGNSPLHF
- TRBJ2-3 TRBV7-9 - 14 TGTGCCAGCAGCCGTAGCGGTGACACAGATACGCAGTATTTT CASSRSGDTDTQYF
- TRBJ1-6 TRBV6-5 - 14 TGTGCCAGCAGTCCCGCGACAGCGGGTTCACCCCTCCACTTT CASSPATAGSPLHF
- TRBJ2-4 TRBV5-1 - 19 TGCGCCAGCAGCCCCGCTGTCAGCGGAGAGGGTAGGGCCAAAAACATTCAGTACTTC CASSPAVSGEGRAKNIQYF
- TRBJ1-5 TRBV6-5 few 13 TGTGCCAGCAGTCAGGGGTACGGTCAGCCCCAGCATTTT CASSQGYGQPQHF
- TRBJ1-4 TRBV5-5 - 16 TGTGCCAGCAGCTTGTGGCAGGGCGAACCTAATGAAAAACTGTTTTTT CASSLWQGEPNEKLFF
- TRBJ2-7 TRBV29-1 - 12 TGCAGCGTTGAAGACTCCCGGGACGAGCAGTACTTC CSVEDSRDEQYF
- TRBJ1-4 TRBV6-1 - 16 TGTGCCAGCAGTGGAGCAGGCTCTCAGGGTAATGAAAAACTGTTTTTT CASSGAGSQGNEKLFF
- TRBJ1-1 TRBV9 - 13 TGTGCCAGCAGCGTAGAGCAGGGCACTGAAGCTTTCTTT CASSVEQGTEAFF
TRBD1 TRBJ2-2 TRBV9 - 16 TGTGCCAGCAGCGAAGGGACAGGGGGCTTGGCCGGGGAGCTGTTTTTT CASSEGTGGLAGELFF
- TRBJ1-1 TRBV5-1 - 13 TGCGCCAGCAGCTTGGGAGTGAACACTGAAGCTTTCTTT CASSLGVNTEAFF
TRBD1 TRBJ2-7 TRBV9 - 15 TGTGCCAGCAGCGTAGGGGCAGGGGGCAGTTACGAGCAGTACTTC CASSVGAGGSYEQYF
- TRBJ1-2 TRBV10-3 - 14 TGTGCCATCAGTGTCCCCGGGGGGGGGCTAGGCTACACCTTC CAISVPGGGLGYTF
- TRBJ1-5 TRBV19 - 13 TGTGCCAGTACCCTGAACGAGTTCCAGCCCCAGCATTTT CASTLNEFQPQHF
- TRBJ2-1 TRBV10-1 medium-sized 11 TGCGCCAGCAGTGTTAACAATGAGCAGTTCTTC CASSVNNEQFF
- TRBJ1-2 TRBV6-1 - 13 TGTGCCAGCAGTGAACAACAGCCCTATGGCTACACCTTC CASSEQQPYGYTF
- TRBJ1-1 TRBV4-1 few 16 TGCGCCAGCAGCCAAGATCAGGGCGGGGGGAACACTGAAGCTTTCTTT CASSQDQGGGNTEAFF
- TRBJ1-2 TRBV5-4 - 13 TGTGCCAGCAGCTTCAACAGGAACTATGGCTACACCTTC CASSFNRNYGYTF
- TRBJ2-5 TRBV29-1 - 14 TGCAGCGCCTGGTGGGGGGAGATGGTGGAGACCCAGTACTTC CSAWWGEMVETQYF